This TCR beta chain appears in the sequencing data of a study of blood T cell repertoires in COVID-19. In the study overall: The origin of the acute and convalescent COVID-19 samples was the United States, Italy and Spain. T cells, B-cell-depleted T cells, or PBMCs supplied cDNA or gDNA.

Germline CDR1 and CDR2: MNHEY and SVGEGT. V shed 2 bases, J shed 9 bases, and the junction held 3 bases outside the gene matches. This CDR3 spans 13 amino acids. Original analysis: Amplification with reference gene primers provided the estimates of nucleated cell counts. Profiling relied on immunoSEQ multiplex PCR, and the TCRdb table lists in-frame clones only, not all of them. V and J calls and clone size are as listed in that table; D and trimming were resolved from the DNA. The table lists some 11,000 clones, 75% to 90% of them singletons. The sample consisted of peripheral blood. The chain uses TRBV6-2 or TRBV6-3 and TRBJ2-5; 10 bases are shared with TRBD1. The sequence was obtained from a man aged 70 or older with active COVID-19. This CDR3 reads CASSYLGQGSQYF. The CDR3 DNA follows: TGTGCCAGCAGTTACCTGGGACAGGGGTCCCAGTACTTC.